This T cell receptor (beta chain) was observed in a study of blood T cell repertoires in COVID-19. TCRdb's copy holds only in-frame clones and misses some; the assay was immunoSEQ multiplex PCR. The data hold 70,000 to 75,000 clones, with approximately 80% observed a single time. The CDR3 runs to 13 residues. Germline CDR1 MNHEY, CDR2 SVGAGI. V was cut by 7 bases and J by 4 bases, with 13 bases left in between. The TCR sequence derives from a man aged 65 to 85 with acute or convalescent COVID-19. J is TRBJ1-1 and V is TRBV6-5; D is possibly TRBD1 (5 bases). The sequenced material came from peripheral blood. CDR3 residues: CASMPQGGTEAFF. The DNA of the CDR3 is TGTGCCAGCATGCCCCAGGGTGGCACTGAAGCTTTCTTT.